This T cell receptor (beta chain) emerged from a study of T cells in localized non-small cell lung cancer. Whole-study results and caveats: Uninvolved adjacent lung, not tumor, had the highest T cell clonality. Higher blood T cell density tracked longer overall survival. Median around 62 top-100 tumor clones were shared with paired adjacent lung.

CDR3 length: 17 amino acids. Trimming removed 4 bases at V and 0 bases at J, with 16 bases between. Germline lookup yields CDR1 SGHTS and CDR2 YDEGEE. Libraries were prepared by immunoSEQ multiplex PCR; TCRdb keeps only in-frame clonotypes and omits some of them. The repertoire has 40,000 or so clones, around 87% of them found once; the top ten carry 5.5% to 7%. This clone appeared once. Its matching antigen is unknown. The sequenced sample was peripheral blood, obtained before any cancer treatment. This chain joins TRBV5-8 and TRBJ1-4, with D perhaps matching TRBD1 (5 bases). This sequence originates from a man aged 35 to 69 with stage I lung adenocarcinoma. This CDR3 is CASSPAGVPATNEKLFF. DNA for the CDR3: TGTGCCAGCAGCCCCGCGGGGGTTCCTGCAACTAATGAAAAACTGTTTTTT.